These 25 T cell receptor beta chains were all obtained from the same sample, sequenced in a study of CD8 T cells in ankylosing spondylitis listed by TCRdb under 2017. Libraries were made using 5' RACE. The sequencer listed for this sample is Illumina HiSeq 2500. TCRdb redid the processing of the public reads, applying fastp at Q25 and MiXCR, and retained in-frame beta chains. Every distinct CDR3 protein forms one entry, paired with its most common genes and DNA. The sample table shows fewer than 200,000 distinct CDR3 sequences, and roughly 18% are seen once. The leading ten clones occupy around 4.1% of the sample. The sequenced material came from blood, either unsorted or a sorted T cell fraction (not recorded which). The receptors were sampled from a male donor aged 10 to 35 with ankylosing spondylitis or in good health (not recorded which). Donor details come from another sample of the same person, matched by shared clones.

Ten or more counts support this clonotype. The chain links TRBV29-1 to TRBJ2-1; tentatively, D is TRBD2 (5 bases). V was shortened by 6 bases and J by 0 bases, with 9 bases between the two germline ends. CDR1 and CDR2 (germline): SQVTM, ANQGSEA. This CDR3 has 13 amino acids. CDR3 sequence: CSVVAYSYNEQFF. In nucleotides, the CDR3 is TGCAGCGTAGTAGCGTACTCCTACAATGAGCAGTTCTTC.

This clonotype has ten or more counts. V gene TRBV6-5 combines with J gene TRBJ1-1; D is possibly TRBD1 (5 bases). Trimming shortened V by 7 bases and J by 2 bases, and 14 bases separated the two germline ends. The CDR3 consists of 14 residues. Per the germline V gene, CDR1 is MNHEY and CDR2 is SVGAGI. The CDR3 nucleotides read TGTGCCAGCAACTCCCAGGGAGGAAACACTGAAGCTTTCTTT. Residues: CASNSQGGNTEAFF.

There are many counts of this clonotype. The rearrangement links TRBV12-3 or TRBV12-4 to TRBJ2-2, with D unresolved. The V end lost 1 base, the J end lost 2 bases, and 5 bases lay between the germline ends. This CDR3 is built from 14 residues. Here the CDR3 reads CASSLVYNTGELFF. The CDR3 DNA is TGTGCCAGCAGTTTAGTATACAACACCGGGGAGCTGTTTTTT.

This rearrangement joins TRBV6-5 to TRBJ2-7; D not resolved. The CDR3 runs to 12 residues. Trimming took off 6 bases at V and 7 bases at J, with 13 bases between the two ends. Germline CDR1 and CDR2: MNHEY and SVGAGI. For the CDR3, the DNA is TGTGCCAGCAGCGGATCGCAGGCAGAGCAGTACTTC. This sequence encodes CASSGSQAEQYF.

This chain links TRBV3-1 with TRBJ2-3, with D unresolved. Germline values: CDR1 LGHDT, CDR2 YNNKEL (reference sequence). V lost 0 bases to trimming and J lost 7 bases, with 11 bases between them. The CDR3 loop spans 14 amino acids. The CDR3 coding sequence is TGTGCCAGCAGCCAAGAGACCGAGAAGAATACGCAGTATTTT. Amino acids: CASSQETEKNTQYF.

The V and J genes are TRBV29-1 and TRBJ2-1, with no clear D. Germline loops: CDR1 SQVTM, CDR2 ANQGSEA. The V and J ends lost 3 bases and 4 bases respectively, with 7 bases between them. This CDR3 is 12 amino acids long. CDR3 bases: TGCAGCGTTGACCTCGCGTACAATGAGCAGTTCTTC. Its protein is CSVDLAYNEQFF.

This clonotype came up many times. CDR3 sequence (DNA): TGCGCCAGCAGCTCGGCGACTAGCGGGAGACTCGGGGAGCAGTACTTC. This sequence encodes CASSSATSGRLGEQYF. This chain connects TRBV5-1 to TRBJ2-7, with 12 bases aligning to TRBD2. V dropped 3 bases and J dropped 7; count of bases not matched to a gene: 11. The V gene's germline CDR1 is SGHRS and CDR2 YFSETQ. CDR3 length equals 16 residues. Together with reference TRBV5-1 and TRBJ2-7, the CDR3 gives the full variable domain: KAGVTQTPRYLIKTRGQQVTLSCSPISGHRSVSWYQQTPGQGLQFLFEYFSETQRNKGNFPGRFSGRQFSNSRSEMNVSTLELGDSALYLCASSSATSGRLGEQYFGPGTRLTVT.

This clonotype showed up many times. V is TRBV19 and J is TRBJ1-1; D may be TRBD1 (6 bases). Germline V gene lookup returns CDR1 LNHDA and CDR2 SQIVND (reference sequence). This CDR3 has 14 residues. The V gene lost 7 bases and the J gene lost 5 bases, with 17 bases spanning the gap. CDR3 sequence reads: CASTQTQGWTEAFF. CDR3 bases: TGTGCCAGTACTCAAACACAGGGCTGGACTGAAGCTTTCTTT.

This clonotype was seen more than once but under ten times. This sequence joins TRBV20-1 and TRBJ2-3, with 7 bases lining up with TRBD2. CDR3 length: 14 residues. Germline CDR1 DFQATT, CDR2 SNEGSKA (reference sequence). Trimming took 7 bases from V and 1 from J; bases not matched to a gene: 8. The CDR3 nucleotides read TGCAGTGTATGGGCTAGCGGCCGCACAGATACGCAGTATTTT. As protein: CSVWASGRTDTQYF.

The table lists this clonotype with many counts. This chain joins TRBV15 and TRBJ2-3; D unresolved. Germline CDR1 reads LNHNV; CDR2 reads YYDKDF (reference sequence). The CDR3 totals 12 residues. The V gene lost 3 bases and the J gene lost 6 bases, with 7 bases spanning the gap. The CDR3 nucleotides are TGTGCCACCAGCAGCGTCCTCGATACGCAGTATTTT. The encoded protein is CATSSVLDTQYF.

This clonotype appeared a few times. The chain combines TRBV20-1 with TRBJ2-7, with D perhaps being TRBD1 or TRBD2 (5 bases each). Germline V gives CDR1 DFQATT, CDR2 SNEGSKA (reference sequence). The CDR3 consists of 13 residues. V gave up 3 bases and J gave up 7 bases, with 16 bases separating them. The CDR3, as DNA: TGCAGTGCTAGGGACACATCGGGCGGGGAGCAGTACTTC. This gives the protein CSARDTSGGEQYF.

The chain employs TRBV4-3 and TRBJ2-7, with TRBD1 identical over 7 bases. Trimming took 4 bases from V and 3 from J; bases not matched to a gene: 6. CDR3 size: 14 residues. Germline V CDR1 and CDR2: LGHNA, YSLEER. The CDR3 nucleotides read TGCGCCAGCAGCCCGCACCGGGACAGCTACGAGCAGTACTTC. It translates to CASSPHRDSYEQYF.

The CDR3 DNA reads as TGTGCCAGCAGCTTAAAGACAGGCACTAATGAAAAACTGTTTTTT. It encodes CASSLKTGTNEKLFF. This chain uses TRBV5-4 with TRBJ1-4; maybe TRBD1 (6 bases). V was trimmed by 2 bases and J by 2 bases, leaving 10 bases between them. Germline values: CDR1 SGHNT, CDR2 YYREEE (reference sequence). The CDR3 runs 15 residues.

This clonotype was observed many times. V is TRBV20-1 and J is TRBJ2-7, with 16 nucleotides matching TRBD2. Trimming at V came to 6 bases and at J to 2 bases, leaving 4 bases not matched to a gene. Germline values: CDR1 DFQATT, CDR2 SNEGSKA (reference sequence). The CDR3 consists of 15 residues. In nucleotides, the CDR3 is TGCAGTGCCCCCGGGACTAGCGGGAGGGCCTACGAGCAGTACGTC. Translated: CSAPGTSGRAYEQYV.

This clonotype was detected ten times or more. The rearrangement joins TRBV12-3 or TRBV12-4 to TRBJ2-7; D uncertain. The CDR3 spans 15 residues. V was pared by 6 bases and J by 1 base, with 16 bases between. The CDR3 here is CASRPSGWGSYEQYF. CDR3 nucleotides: TGTGCCAGCAGGCCATCCGGTTGGGGATCCTACGAGCAGTACTTC.

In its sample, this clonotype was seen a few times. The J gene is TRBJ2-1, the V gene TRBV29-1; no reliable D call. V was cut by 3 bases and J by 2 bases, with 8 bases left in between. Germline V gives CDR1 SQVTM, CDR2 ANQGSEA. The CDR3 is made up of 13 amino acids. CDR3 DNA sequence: TGCAGCGTTGATTCGTTTGCCTACAATGAGCAGTTCTTC. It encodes CSVDSFAYNEQFF.

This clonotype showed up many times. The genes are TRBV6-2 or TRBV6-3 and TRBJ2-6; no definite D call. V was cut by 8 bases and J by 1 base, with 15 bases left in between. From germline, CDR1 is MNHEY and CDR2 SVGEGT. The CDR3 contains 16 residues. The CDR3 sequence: CASDMDGPSGANVLTF. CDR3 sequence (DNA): TGTGCCAGCGACATGGACGGGCCTTCTGGGGCCAACGTCCTGACTTTC.

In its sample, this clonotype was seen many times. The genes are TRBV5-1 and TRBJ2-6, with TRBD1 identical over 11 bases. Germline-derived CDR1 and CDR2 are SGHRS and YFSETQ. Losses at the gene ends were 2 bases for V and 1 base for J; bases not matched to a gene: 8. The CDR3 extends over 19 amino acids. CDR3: CASSLGTGGSLSGANVLTF. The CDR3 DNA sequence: TGCGCCAGCAGCTTAGGGACAGGGGGTTCCTTATCTGGGGCCAACGTCCTGACTTTC. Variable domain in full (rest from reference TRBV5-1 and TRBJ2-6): KAGVTQTPRYLIKTRGQQVTLSCSPISGHRSVSWYQQTPGQGLQFLFEYFSETQRNKGNFPGRFSGRQFSNSRSEMNVSTLELGDSALYLCASSLGTGGSLSGANVLTFGAGSRLTVL.

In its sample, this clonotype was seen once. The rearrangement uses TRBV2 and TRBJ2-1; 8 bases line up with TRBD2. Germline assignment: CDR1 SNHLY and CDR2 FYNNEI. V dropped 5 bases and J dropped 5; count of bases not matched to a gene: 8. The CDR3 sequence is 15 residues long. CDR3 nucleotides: TGTGCCAGCAGTCGAACACTAGCGGTGGACAATGAGCAGTTCTTC. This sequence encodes CASSRTLAVDNEQFF.

The CDR3 loop is CASSDSTNYGYTF. In DNA, the CDR3 is TGTGCCAGCAGTGACTCGACAAACTATGGCTACACCTTC. This sequence joins TRBV6-4 and TRBJ1-2; D is ambiguous. Per germline, CDR1 MRHNA and CDR2 SNTAGT. This CDR3 is built from 13 residues. Trimming left V 0 bases short and J 2 bases short, with 4 bases between.

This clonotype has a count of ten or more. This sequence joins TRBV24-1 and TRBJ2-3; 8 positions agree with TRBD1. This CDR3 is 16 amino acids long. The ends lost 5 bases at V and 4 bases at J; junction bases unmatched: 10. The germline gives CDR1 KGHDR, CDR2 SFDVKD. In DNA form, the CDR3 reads TGTGCCACCAGTGCCCCCGGACAGGGTCCGTCAGATACGCAGTATTTT. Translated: CATSAPGQGPSDTQYF.

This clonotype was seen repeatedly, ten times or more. The CDR3 DNA follows: TGTGCCAGCAGCAGACAGGGGGGAGAGACCCAGTACTTC. Residues: CASSRQGGETQYF. This chain joins TRBV6-2 or TRBV6-3 and TRBJ2-5; 9 bases fit TRBD1. The CDR3 consists of 13 residues. Germline trimming cut 6 bases from V and 4 bases from J; bases unmatched to any gene: 3. Germline-derived CDR1 and CDR2 are MNHEY and SVGEGT.

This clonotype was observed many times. Written as DNA, the CDR3 is TGTGCCAGCAGCCCAAGACTAGATCCAGATACGCAGTATTTT. As protein: CASSPRLDPDTQYF. V is TRBV7-9 and J is TRBJ2-3, with D tentatively TRBD2 (6 bases). Germline CDR1 SEHNR, CDR2 FQNEAQ (reference sequence). The CDR3 extends over 14 amino acids. Trimming took 5 bases from V and 4 from J, leaving 13 bases between them. Using reference TRBV7-9 and TRBJ2-3 for the parts outside the CDR3, the full variable domain is DTGVSQNPRHKITKRGQNVTFRCDPISEHNRLYWYRQTLGQGPEFLTYFQNEAQLEKSRLLSDRFSAERPKGSFSTLEIQRTEQGDSAMYLCASSPRLDPDTQYFGPGTRLTVL.

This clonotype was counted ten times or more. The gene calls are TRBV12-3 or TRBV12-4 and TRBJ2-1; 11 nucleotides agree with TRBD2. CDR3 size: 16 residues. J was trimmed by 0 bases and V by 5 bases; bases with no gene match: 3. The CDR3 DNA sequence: TGTGCCAGCAGTCGTACTAGCGGGAGCTCCTACAATGAGCAGTTCTTC. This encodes CASSRTSGSSYNEQFF.

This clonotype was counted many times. In nucleotides, the CDR3 is TGTGCCAGCAGTGTGGGTTTGGCCGGGGAGCTGTTTTTT. Translation gives CASSVGLAGELFF. The rearrangement joins TRBV27 to TRBJ2-2; D is unresolved. Germline V gene sequence: CDR1 MNHEY, CDR2 SMNVEV (reference sequence). Trimming stripped 5 bases from V and 6 bases from J, with 10 bases between. CDR3 length: 13 amino acids.